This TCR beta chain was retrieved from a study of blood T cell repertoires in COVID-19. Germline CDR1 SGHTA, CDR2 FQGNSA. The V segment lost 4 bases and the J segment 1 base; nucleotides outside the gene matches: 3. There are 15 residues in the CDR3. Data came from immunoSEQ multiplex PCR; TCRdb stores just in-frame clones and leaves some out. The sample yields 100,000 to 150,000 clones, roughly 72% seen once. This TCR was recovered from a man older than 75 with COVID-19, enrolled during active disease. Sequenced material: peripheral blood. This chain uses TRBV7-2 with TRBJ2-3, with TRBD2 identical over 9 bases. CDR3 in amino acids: CASSYRTSGTDTQYF. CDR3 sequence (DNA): TGTGCCAGCAGCTATAGGACTAGCGGCACAGATACGCAGTATTTT.